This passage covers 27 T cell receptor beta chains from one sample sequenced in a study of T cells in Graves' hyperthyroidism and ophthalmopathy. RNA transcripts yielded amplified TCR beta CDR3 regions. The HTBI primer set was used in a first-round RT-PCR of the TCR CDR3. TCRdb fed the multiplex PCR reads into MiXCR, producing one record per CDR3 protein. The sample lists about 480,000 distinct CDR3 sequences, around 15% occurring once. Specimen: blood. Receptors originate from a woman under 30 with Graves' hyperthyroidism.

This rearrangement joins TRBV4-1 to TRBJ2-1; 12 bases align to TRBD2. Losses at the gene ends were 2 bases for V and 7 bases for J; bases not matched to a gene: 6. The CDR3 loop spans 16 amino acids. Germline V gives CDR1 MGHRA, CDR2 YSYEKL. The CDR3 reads CASSQTGLAGRNEQFF. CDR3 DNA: TGCGCCAGCAGCCAAACCGGACTAGCGGGACGGAATGAGCAGTTCTTC.

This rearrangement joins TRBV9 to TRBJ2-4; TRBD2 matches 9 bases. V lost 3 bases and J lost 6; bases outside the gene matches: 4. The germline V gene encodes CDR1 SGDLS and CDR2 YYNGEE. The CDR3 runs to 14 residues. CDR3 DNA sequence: TGTGCCAGCAGCGGGGGGACTAGCAGAAACATTCAGTACTTC. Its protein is CASSGGTSRNIQYF.

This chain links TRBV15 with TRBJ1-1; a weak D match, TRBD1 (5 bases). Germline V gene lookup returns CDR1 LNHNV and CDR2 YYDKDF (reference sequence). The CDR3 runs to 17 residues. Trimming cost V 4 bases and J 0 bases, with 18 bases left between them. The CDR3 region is CATSTRGHTRLNTEAFF. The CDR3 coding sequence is TGTGCCACCAGCACGAGGGGCCACACTAGGTTGAACACTGAAGCTTTCTTT.

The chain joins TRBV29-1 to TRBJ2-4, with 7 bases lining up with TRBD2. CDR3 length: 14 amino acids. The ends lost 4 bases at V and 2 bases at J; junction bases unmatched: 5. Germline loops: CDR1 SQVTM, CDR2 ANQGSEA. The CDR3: CSVVREPTKNIQYF. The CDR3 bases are TGCAGCGTTGTGCGGGAGCCCACCAAAAACATTCAGTACTTC. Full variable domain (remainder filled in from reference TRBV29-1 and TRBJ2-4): SAVISQKPSRDICQRGTSLTIQCQVDSQVTMMFWYRQQPGQSLTLIATANQGSEATYESGFVIDKFPISRPNLTFSTLTVSNMSPEDSSIYLCSVVREPTKNIQYFGAGTRLSVL.

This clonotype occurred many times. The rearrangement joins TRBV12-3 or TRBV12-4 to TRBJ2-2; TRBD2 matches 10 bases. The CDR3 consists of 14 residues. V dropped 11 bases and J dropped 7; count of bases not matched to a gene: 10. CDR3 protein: CALGAGGPVGELFF. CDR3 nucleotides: TGTGCCTTGGGAGCGGGAGGGCCGGTCGGGGAGCTGTTTTTT.

In DNA form, the CDR3 reads TGTGCCAGTAGTATGGGGAACGGTGGGGCTTTCTTT. It specifies CASSMGNGGAFF. The chain has TRBV19 and TRBJ1-1; D gene uncertain. Germline V gene data show CDR1 as LNHDA and CDR2 as SQIVND (reference sequence). This CDR3 is 12 amino acids long. The germline V and J ends were trimmed by 3 bases and 11 bases, with 13 bases remaining between them.

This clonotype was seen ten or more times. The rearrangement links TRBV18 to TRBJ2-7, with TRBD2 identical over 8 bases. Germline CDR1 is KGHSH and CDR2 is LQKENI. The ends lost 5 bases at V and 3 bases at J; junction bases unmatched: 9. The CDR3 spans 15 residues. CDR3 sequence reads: CASSSYTGLGYEQYF. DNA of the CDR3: TGTGCCAGCTCATCCTACACGGGACTAGGCTACGAGCAGTACTTC.

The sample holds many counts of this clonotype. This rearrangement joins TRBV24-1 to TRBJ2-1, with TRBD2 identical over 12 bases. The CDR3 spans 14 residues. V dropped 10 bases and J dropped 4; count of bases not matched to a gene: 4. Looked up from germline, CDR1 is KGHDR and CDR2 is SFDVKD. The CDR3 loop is CATAGTSGYNEQFF. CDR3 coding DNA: TGTGCCACGGCCGGGACTAGCGGGTACAATGAGCAGTTCTTC.

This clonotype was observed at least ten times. The CDR3 here is CASSLSPGNNYNEQFF. CDR3 bases: TGTGCCAGCAGCTTGTCTCCGGGAAATAACTACAATGAGCAGTTCTTC. This chain joins TRBV7-8 and TRBJ2-1, with D possibly TRBD2 on 5 matching bases. V was trimmed by 3 bases and J by 3 bases, leaving 15 bases between them. Germline CDR1 is SGHVS and CDR2 is FQNEAQ. This CDR3 is 16 amino acids long.

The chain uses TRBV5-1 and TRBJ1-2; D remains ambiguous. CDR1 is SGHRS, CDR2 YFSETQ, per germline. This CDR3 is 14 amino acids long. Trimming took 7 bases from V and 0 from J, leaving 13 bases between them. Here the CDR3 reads CASSQSRTNYGYTF. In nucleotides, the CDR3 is TGCGCCAGCTCCCAAAGCCGTACTAACTATGGCTACACCTTC.

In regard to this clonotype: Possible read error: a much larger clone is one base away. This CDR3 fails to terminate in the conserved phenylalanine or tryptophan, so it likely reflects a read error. The CDR3: CASSWTKWVSVSSYNEQFL. CDR3 DNA: TGTGCCAGCAGTTGGACGAAGTGGGTTAGCGTCTCCTCCTACAATGAGCAGTTCCTC. The chain joins TRBV27 to TRBJ2-1; tentatively, D is TRBD2 (5 bases). This CDR3 has 19 amino acids. Trimming took off 4 bases at V and 0 bases at J, with 22 bases between the two ends. Germline values: CDR1 MNHEY, CDR2 SMNVEV (reference sequence).

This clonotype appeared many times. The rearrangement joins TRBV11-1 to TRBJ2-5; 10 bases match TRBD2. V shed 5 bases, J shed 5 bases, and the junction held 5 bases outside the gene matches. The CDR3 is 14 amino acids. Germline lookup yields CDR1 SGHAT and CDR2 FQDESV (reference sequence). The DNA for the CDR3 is TGTGCCAGCAGCGGGACTAGCGCTAGGGAGACCCAGTACTTC. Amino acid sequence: CASSGTSARETQYF.

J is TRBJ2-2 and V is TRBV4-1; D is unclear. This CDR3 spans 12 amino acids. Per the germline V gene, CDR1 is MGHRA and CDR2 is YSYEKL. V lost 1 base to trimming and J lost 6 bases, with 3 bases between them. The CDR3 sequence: CASSQAAGELFF. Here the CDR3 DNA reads TGCGCCAGCAGCCAAGCCGCCGGGGAGCTGTTTTTT.

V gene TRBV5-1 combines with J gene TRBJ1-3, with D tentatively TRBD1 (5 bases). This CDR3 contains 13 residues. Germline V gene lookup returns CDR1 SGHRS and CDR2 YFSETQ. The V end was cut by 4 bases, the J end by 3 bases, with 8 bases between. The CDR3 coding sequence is TGCGCCAGCAGCCAGGGATTTGGAAACACCATATATTTT. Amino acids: CASSQGFGNTIYF.

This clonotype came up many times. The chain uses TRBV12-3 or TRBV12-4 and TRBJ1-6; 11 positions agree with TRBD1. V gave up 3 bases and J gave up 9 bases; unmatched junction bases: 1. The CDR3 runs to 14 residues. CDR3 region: CASSFGTGGSPLHF. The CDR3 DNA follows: TGTGCCAGCAGTTTCGGGACAGGGGGTTCACCCCTCCACTTT.

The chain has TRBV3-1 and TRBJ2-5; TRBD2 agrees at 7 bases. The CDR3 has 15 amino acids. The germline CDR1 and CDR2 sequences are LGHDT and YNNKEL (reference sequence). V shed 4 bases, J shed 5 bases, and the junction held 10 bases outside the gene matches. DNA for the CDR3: TGTGCCAGCAGCCCACTCGCCAGCGGGGTCGAGACCCAGTACTTC. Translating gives CASSPLASGVETQYF.

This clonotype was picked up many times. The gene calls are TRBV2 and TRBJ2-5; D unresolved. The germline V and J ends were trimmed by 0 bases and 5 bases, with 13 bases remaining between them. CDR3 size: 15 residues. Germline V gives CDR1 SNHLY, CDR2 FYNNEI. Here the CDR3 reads CASSEALAGRETQYF. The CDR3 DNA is TGTGCCAGCAGTGAAGCGCTTGCTGGCAGGGAGACCCAGTACTTC.

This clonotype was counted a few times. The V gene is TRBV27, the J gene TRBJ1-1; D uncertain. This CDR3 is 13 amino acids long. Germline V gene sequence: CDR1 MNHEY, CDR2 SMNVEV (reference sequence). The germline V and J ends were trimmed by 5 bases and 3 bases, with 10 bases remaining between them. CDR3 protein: CASSKQLDTEAFF. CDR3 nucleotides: TGTGCCAGCAGTAAACAGCTGGACACTGAAGCTTTCTTT.

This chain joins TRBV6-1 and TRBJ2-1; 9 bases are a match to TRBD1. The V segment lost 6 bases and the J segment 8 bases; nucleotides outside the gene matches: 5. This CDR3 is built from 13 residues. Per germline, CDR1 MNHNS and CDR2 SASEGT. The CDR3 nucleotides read TGTGCCAGCAGGGGACAGGGACAATATGAGCAGTTCTTC. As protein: CASRGQGQYEQFF.

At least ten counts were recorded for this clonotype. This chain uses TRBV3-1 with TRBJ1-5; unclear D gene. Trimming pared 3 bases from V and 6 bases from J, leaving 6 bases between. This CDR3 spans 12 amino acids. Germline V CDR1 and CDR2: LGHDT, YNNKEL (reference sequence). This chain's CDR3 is CASSHSGQPQHF. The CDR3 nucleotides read TGTGCCAGCAGCCATTCCGGTCAGCCCCAGCATTTT.

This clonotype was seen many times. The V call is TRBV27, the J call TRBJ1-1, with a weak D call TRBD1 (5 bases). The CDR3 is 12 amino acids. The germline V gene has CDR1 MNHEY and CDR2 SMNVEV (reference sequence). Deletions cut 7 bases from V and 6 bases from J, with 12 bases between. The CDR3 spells CASTPGGAEAFF. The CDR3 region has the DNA TGTGCCAGCACCCCCGGGGGAGCTGAAGCTTTCTTT.

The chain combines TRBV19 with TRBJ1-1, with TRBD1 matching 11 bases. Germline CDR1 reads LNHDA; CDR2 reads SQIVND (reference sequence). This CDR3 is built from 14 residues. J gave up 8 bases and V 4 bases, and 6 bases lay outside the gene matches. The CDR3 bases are TGTGCCAGTAGTACTCGGGGACAGGGGGGCGAAGCTTTCTTT. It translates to CASSTRGQGGEAFF.

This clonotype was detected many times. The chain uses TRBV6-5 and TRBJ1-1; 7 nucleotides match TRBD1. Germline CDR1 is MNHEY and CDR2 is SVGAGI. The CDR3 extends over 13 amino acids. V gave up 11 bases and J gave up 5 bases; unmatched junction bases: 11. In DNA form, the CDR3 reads TGTGCCGCACTAGGGGGCCGTGGGACTGAAGCTTTCTTT. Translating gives CAALGGRGTEAFF.

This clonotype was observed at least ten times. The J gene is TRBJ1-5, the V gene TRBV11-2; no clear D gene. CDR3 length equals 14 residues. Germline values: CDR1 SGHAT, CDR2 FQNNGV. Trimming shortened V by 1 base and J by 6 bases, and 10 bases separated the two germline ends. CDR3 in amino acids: CASSLGKGGQPQHF. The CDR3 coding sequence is TGTGCCAGCAGCTTAGGGAAGGGAGGTCAGCCCCAGCATTTT.

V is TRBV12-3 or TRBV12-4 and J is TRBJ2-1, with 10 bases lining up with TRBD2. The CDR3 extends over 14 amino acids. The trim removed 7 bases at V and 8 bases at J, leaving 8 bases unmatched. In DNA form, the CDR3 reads TGTGCCAGCATTCCTAGCGGGAGTATCGATGAGCAGTTCTTC. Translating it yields CASIPSGSIDEQFF.

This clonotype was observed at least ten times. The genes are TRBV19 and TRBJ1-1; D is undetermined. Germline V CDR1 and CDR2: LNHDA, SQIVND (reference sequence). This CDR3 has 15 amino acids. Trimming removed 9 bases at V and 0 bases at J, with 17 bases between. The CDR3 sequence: CASTTQGFLNTEAFF. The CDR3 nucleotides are TGTGCCAGCACTACTCAAGGGTTCTTGAACACTGAAGCTTTCTTT.

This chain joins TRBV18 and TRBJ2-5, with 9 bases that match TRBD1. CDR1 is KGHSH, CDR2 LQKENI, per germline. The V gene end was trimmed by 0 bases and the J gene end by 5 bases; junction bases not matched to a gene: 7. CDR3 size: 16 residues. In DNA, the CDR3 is TGTGCCAGCTCACCACCGGGACAGGGTTTTCGGGAGACCCAGTACTTC. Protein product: CASSPPGQGFRETQYF. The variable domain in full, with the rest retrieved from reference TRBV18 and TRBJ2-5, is NAGVMQNPRHLVRRRGQEARLRCSPMKGHSHVYWYRQLPEEGLKFMVYLQKENIIDESGMPKERFSAEFPKEGPSILRIQQVVRGDSAAYFCASSPPGQGFRETQYFGPGTRLLVL.